These 26 T cell receptor beta chains share one sample of origin, sequenced in a study of blood T cell repertoires in COVID-19. The repertoire was sequenced with immunoSEQ multiplex PCR; TCRdb's copy has only in-frame clones and lacks some. The sample lists 90,000 to 100,000 clones, 65% to 85% occurring once. The sample taken for sequencing was peripheral blood. The receptors were sampled from a man between 65 and 79 years old with active or convalescent COVID-19.

The chain combines TRBV4-3 with TRBJ1-2, with 7 nucleotides matching TRBD1. CDR1 and CDR2 (germline): LGHNA, YSLEER. V lost 2 bases, J lost 7 bases, and 4 bases stayed unmatched. The CDR3 spans 13 residues. The CDR3 reads CASSQLRDSGYTF. CDR3 DNA: TGCGCCAGCAGCCAACTTCGGGACAGTGGCTACACCTTC.

The table lists this clone with a count of one. This rearrangement joins TRBV5-6 to TRBJ2-7; 11 nucleotides align to TRBD2. V was clipped by 3 bases and J by 2 bases; unmatched bases: 7. The CDR3 length is 16 residues. Germline V gene data show CDR1 as SGHDT and CDR2 as YYEEEE. The CDR3 coding sequence is TGTGCCAGCAGCTCAAGACTAGCGGGGATCACCTACGAGCAGTACTTC. This sequence encodes CASSSRLAGITYEQYF.

The chain employs TRBV29-1 and TRBJ2-1; the match to TRBD2 covers 9 bases. Trimming cost V 3 bases and J 4 bases; bases outside gene matches: 4. CDR1 and CDR2 from the germline V gene are SQVTM and ANQGSEA. This CDR3 is 14 amino acids long. CDR3 nucleotide sequence: TGCAGCGTTGAGGAGCGGGGGGCATACAATGAGCAGTTCTTC. Its translation is CSVEERGAYNEQFF.

As DNA, the CDR3 is TGTGCCTGGAGTGTCGGTCAGGGACAGACTAATGAAAAACTGTTTTTT. Translating it yields CAWSVGQGQTNEKLFF. This chain connects TRBV30 to TRBJ1-4, with 7 bases fitting TRBD1. J gave up 2 bases and V 0 bases, and 6 bases lay outside the gene matches. The CDR3 has 16 residues. Germline CDR1 GTSNPN, CDR2 SVGIG (reference sequence).

The chain links TRBV24-1 to TRBJ2-1, with 9 positions matching TRBD1. Trimming took 4 bases from V and 6 from J; bases not matched to a gene: 6. CDR1 and CDR2 from the germline V gene are KGHDR and SFDVKD. The CDR3 consists of 15 residues. This chain's CDR3 is CATSDPGTGSNEQFF. The CDR3 bases are TGTGCCACCAGTGACCCCGGGACAGGGAGCAATGAGCAGTTCTTC.

J is TRBJ2-1 and V is TRBV27, with 11 bases fitting TRBD2. The CDR3 runs to 15 residues. CDR1 is MNHEY, CDR2 SMNVEV, per germline (reference sequence). V trimming: 3 bases; J trimming: 7 bases; junction bases outside the gene matches: 5. The CDR3 DNA reads as TGTGCCAGCAGTTTTGGACTAGCGGGCCGGAATGAGCAGTTCTTC. It translates to CASSFGLAGRNEQFF.

The V call is TRBV5-1, the J call TRBJ2-2; 7 bases agree with TRBD2. Germline V lookup: CDR1 SGHRS, CDR2 YFSETQ. This CDR3 region has 16 residues. The V segment lost 0 bases and the J segment 2 bases; nucleotides outside the gene matches: 4. CDR3 sequence: CASSLAGGPNTGELFF. The CDR3 nucleotides are TGCGCCAGCAGCTTGGCGGGGGGTCCAAACACCGGGGAGCTGTTTTTT.

V usage is TRBV30 and J usage is TRBJ1-2; perhaps TRBD1 as D (5 bases). Germline CDR1 reads GTSNPN; CDR2 reads SVGIG (reference sequence). The length of the CDR3 is 13 residues. Trimming stripped 3 bases from V and 8 bases from J, with 16 bases between. The CDR3 is CAWSLGGAGGYTF. CDR3 in DNA: TGTGCCTGGAGCTTAGGAGGGGCGGGAGGCTACACCTTC.

V gene TRBV18 combines with J gene TRBJ1-1, with a weak D call TRBD1 (6 bases). Trimming took 6 bases from V and 3 from J, leaving 14 bases between them. This CDR3 spans 14 amino acids. Germline CDR1 is KGHSH and CDR2 is LQKENI. In DNA, the CDR3 is TGTGCCAGCTCGCAAACCAGGGGAGACACTGAAGCTTTCTTT. Encoded protein: CASSQTRGDTEAFF.

J is TRBJ2-3 and V is TRBV12-3 or TRBV12-4; D is ambiguous. The CDR3 is made up of 12 amino acids. V dropped 1 base and J dropped 4 bases, with 3 bases sitting between them. The CDR3 DNA reads as TGTGCCAGCAGTTTAGGAGCAGATACGCAGTATTTT. Amino acid sequence: CASSLGADTQYF.

CDR3 loop: CASSLSGKAYGYTF. Written as DNA, the CDR3 is TGTGCCAGCAGCCTCTCAGGGAAGGCATATGGCTACACCTTC. The J gene is TRBJ1-2, the V gene TRBV7-9; perhaps TRBD1 as D (5 bases). Trimming took off 5 bases at V and 5 bases at J, with 15 bases between the two ends. CDR3 size: 14 residues. Germline CDR1 and CDR2: SEHNR and FQNEAQ (reference sequence).

This chain joins TRBV6-6 and TRBJ1-3, with a weak D call TRBD1 (6 bases). The CDR3 totals 14 residues. The V gene's germline CDR1 is MNHNY and CDR2 SVGAGI (reference sequence). Deletions cut 6 bases from V and 2 bases from J, with 11 bases between. The CDR3 region is CASSQQGAGNTIYF. The CDR3 DNA reads as TGTGCCAGCAGCCAACAGGGCGCTGGAAACACCATATATTTT.

The rearrangement uses TRBV6-2 or TRBV6-3 and TRBJ2-7; TRBD2 agrees at 8 bases. V was clipped by 2 bases and J by 0 bases; unmatched bases: 12. Per germline, CDR1 MNHEY and CDR2 SVGEGT. This CDR3 comprises 18 residues. The CDR3 sequence is CASSYPLERGPSSYEQYF. The CDR3 DNA follows: TGTGCCAGCAGTTACCCGCTCGAGCGGGGGCCTAGCTCCTACGAGCAGTACTTC.

CDR3 sequence (DNA): TGTGCCAGCAGCCCCGGACAGGGGGCAGAGACCCAGTACTTC. As protein: CASSPGQGAETQYF. The chain links TRBV9 to TRBJ2-5, with 11 bases lining up with TRBD1. There are 14 residues in the CDR3. Germline CDR1 and CDR2: SGDLS and YYNGEE. The V segment lost 4 bases and the J segment 4 bases; nucleotides outside the gene matches: 3. The whole variable domain, filled in from reference TRBV9 and TRBJ2-5, reads DSGVTQTPKHLITATGQRVTLRCSPRSGDLSVYWYQQSLDQGLQFLIQYYNGEERAKGNILERFSAQQFPDLHSELNLSSLELGDSALYFCASSPGQGAETQYFGPGTRLLVL.

The chain is built from TRBV9 and TRBJ1-3; D might be TRBD1 (6 bases). V shed 0 bases and J shed 2 bases, with 6 bases lying between them. CDR3 length: 14 amino acids. CDR1 and CDR2 from the germline V gene are SGDLS and YYNGEE. CDR3 in DNA: TGTGCCAGCAGCGTAGGACAGGCTGGAAACACCATATATTTT. It encodes CASSVGQAGNTIYF.

V and J are TRBV5-1 and TRBJ2-7, with 9 bases matching TRBD2. This CDR3 has 14 amino acids. The germline V gene has CDR1 SGHRS and CDR2 YFSETQ. With 4 bases clipped from V and 7 bases from J, the junction kept 9 bases outside the gene matches. The CDR3 DNA is TGCGCCAGCAGCCATAGCGGGGGCCCGAGGGAGCAGTACTTC. Translating gives CASSHSGGPREQYF.

The chain combines TRBV19 with TRBJ2-7, with TRBD1 matching over 7 bases. The germline V gene has CDR1 LNHDA and CDR2 SQIVND (reference sequence). This CDR3 contains 14 residues. The trim removed 5 bases at V and 3 bases at J, leaving 7 bases unmatched. The CDR3 is CASSLQGEGYEQYF. CDR3 nucleotide sequence: TGTGCCAGTAGTTTGCAGGGGGAAGGCTACGAGCAGTACTTC.

This chain links TRBV7-6 with TRBJ1-5; D ambiguous. This CDR3 is 15 amino acids long. Germline V gene sequence: CDR1 SGHVS, CDR2 FNYEAQ. V was trimmed by 1 base and J by 4 bases, leaving 11 bases between them. CDR3: CASSLDGDLNQPQHF. The DNA for the CDR3 is TGTGCCAGCAGCTTAGACGGAGACCTGAATCAGCCCCAGCATTTT.

This clone was seen just once. The chain recombines TRBV6-6 with TRBJ1-4; D is ambiguous. V lost 5 bases and J 2 bases, leaving 9 bases between the germline ends. The CDR3 has 14 amino acids. Per the germline V gene, CDR1 is MNHNY and CDR2 is SVGAGI (reference sequence). The CDR3 region has the DNA TGTGCCAGCAGTCGGCAGGATACTAATGAAAAACTGTTTTTT. It specifies CASSRQDTNEKLFF.

The chain is built from TRBV18 and TRBJ1-1; D not certain. Looked up from germline, CDR1 is KGHSH and CDR2 is LQKENI. The CDR3 loop spans 14 amino acids. Deletions cut 1 base from V and 7 bases from J, with 13 bases between. CDR3 bases: TGTGCCAGCTCACCACGAGCACCGTCTTTTGAAGCTTTCTTT. This encodes CASSPRAPSFEAFF.

This clone is a singleton in its sample. V gene TRBV5-1 combines with J gene TRBJ2-2; 8 bases align to TRBD1. Losses at the gene ends were 6 bases for V and 4 bases for J; bases not matched to a gene: 8. In germline, CDR1 is SGHRS, CDR2 YFSETQ. This CDR3 spans 15 amino acids. This CDR3 is CASTLIQGATGELFF. CDR3 DNA sequence: TGCGCCAGCACCTTAATTCAGGGGGCCACCGGGGAGCTGTTTTTT.

The gene calls are TRBV6-5 and TRBJ2-3; D is possibly TRBD2 (7 bases). Per the germline V gene, CDR1 is MNHEY and CDR2 is SVGAGI. The CDR3 runs 15 residues. Trimming took off 6 bases at V and 5 bases at J, with 18 bases between the two ends. CDR3 residues: CASSPVWGGQDTQYF. The CDR3 DNA reads as TGTGCCAGCAGCCCCGTTTGGGGGGGGCAAGATACGCAGTATTTT.

The chain links TRBV7-2 to TRBJ1-5; no clear D gene. The CDR3 runs to 13 residues. The V and J ends lost 3 bases and 7 bases respectively, with 10 bases between them. Germline-derived CDR1 and CDR2 are SGHTA and FQGNSA. CDR3 bases: TGTGCCAGCAGCTTCGAGTTGAGGCAGCCCCAGCATTTT. Translation gives CASSFELRQPQHF.

J is TRBJ1-6 and V is TRBV2; D is unresolved. Between the trimmed V and J ends, which lost 0 bases and 13 bases, there was a span of 7 bases. The CDR3 length is 12 residues. Germline loops: CDR1 SNHLY, CDR2 FYNNEI. CDR3 loop: CASSEAGRPLHF. DNA of the CDR3: TGTGCCAGCAGTGAAGCTGGGAGGCCCCTCCACTTT.

The V call is TRBV7-2, the J call TRBJ2-1; 10 bases map to TRBD2. Looked up from germline, CDR1 is SGHTA and CDR2 is FQGNSA. CDR3 size: 16 residues. J lost 7 bases, V lost 3 bases, and 9 bases had no gene match. The CDR3 region is CASSFTSGGARNEQFF. Here the CDR3 DNA reads TGTGCCAGCAGCTTCACGAGCGGGGGGGCGAGGAATGAGCAGTTCTTC.

The chain's CDR3 is CASSLAGAGAGEQFF. The CDR3 region has the DNA TGTGCCAGCAGCTTAGCGGGGGCTGGCGCTGGTGAGCAGTTCTTC. V is TRBV7-2 and J is TRBJ2-1, with D tentatively TRBD1 (6 bases). V was clipped by 0 bases and J by 9 bases, with 15 bases between them. In germline, CDR1 is SGHTA, CDR2 FQGNSA. This CDR3 comprises 15 residues.